The clone carrying this T cell receptor beta chain was found a few times. Its antigen is unknown. This sample stems from a study of early T cells in non-severe SARS-CoV-2 infection. Notes on the study in general: CD4 and private specificities were missed by VDJdb matching, which favored anti-spike CD8 responses.

Trimming shortened V by 3 bases and J by 5 bases, and 19 bases separated the two germline ends. Germline-derived CDR1 and CDR2 are SQVTM and ANQGSEA. The length of the CDR3 is 15 residues. TCRdb reprocessed the 5' RACE reads with MiXCR, giving one entry per CDR3 protein. The table lists around 58,000 distinct CDR3 sequences, 7.7% of them singletons. The chain joins TRBV29-1 to TRBJ1-2; D may be TRBD1 (6 bases). The sample in question was whole blood, obtained at baseline. This clonotype was obtained from an adult who was a healthcare worker with PCR-confirmed SARS-CoV-2 infection or an uninfected control (not recorded which). In DNA form, the CDR3 reads TGCAGCGTTGATGGCTTGGGCAGGGGCCCATATGGCTACACCTTC. Translation gives CSVDGLGRGPYGYTF.